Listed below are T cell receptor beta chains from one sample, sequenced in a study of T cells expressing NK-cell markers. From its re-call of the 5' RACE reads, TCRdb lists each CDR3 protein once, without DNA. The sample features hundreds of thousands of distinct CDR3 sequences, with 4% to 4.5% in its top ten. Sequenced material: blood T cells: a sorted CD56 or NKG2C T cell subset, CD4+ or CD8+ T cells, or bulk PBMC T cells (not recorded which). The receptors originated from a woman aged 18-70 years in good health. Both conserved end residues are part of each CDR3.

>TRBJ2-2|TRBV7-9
CASSRTGELFF
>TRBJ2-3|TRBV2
CASRQGQDTQYF
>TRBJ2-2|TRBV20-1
CSANKDASNTGELFF
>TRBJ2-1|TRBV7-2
CASSHDSNYNEQFF
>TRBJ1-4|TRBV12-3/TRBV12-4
CASSPTVRELFF
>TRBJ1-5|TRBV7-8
CASSLTPSGGNSNQPQHF
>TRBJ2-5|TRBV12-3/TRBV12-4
CASSFPSGGMETQYF
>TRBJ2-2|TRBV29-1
CSVRDRVGELFF
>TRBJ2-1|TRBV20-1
CSAFAAGTYNEQFF
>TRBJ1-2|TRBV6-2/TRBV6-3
CASRAGGFVYTF
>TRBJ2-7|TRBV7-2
CASSKTGGVNEQYF
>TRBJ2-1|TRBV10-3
CAISPSGGRLKYNEQFF
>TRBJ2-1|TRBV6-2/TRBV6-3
CASSNPTSFDEQFF
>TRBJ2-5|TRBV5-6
CASSTEETQYF
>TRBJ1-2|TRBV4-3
CASSQDRGQQGVYGYTF
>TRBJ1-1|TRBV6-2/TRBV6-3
CASTPMGNPEAFF
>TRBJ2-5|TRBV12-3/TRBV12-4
CASSASRVGGGETQYF
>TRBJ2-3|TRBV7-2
CASSSSGDGGDTQYF
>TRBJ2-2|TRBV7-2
CASSFSGTSAAGELFF
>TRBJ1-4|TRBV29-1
CSAPDRESGNEKLFF
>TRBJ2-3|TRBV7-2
CASSFDYTDTQYF
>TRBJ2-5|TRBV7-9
CASSPRDSHGGETQYF
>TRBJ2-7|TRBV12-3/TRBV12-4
CASSLGQPPYEQYF
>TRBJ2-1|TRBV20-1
CSARDILRESYNEQFF
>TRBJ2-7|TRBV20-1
CSAGRGFQDYEQYF
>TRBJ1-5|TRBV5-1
CASSLRDSPQHF
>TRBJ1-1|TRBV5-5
CASSLSLDRVSVVTEAFF
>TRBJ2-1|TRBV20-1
CSARQGGPYNEQFF
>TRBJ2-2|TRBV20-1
CSARSWAAGGLVTGELFF
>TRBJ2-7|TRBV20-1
CSARNLGGRGDEQYF
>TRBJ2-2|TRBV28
CASLRSIGELFF
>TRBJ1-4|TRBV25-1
CASSEQTNNEKLFF
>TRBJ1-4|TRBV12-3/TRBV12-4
CASSLGQKGEKLFF
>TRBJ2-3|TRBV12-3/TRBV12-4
CASNRGAGDTQYF
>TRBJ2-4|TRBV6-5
CASSYVHAGGPSKNIQYF
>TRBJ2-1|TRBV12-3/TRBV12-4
CASTVDGVYNEQFF
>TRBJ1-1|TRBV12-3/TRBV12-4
CASIRVAEAFF
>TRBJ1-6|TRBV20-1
CSAPKGDSPLHF
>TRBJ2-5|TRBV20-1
CSARGWTSQETQYF
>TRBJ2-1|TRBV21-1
CASSNGQGSYNEQFF
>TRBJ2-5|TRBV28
CASGGGILVETQYF
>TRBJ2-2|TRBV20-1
CSAYTPSSGSFAGELFF
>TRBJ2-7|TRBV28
CASIGPSATHPYEQYF
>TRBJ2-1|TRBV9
CASSPQRDSQFF
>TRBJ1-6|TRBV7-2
CASSKGLGPLHF
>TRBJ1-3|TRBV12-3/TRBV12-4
CASSPGSQGRNTIYF
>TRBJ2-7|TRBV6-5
CASSTDLWAYEQYF
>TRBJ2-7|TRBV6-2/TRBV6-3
CASSPTLSYEQYF
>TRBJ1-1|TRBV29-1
CSVESPTGFQTFF
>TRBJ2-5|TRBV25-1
CASSEVGPPSQETQYF
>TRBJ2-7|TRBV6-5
CASSSISGSYEQYF
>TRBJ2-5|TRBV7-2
CASSFSQYQETQYF
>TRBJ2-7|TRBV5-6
CASSLRTTGATYEQYF
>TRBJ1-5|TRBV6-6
CASDRMSNQPQHF
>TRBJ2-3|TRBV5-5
CASSLVGTTTDTQYF
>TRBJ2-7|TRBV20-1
CSAPGTGGWEQYF
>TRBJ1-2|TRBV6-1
CASSARQGNYGYTF
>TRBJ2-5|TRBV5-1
CASSLGQGRETQYF
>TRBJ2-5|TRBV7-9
CASSYSGGRQETQYF